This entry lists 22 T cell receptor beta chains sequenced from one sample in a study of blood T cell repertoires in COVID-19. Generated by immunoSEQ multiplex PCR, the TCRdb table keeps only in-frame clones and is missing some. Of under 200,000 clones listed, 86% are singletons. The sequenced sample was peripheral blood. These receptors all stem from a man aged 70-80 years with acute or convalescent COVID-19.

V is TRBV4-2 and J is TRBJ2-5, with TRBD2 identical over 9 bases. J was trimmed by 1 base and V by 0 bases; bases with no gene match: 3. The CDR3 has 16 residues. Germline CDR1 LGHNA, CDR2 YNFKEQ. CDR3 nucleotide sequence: TGTGCCAGCAGCCAAGATACTAGCGGGCTCCAAGAGACCCAGTACTTC. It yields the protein CASSQDTSGLQETQYF.

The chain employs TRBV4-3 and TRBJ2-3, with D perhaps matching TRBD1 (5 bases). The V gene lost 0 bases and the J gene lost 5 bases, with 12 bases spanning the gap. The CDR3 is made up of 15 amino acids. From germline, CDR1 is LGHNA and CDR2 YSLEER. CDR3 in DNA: TGCGCCAGCAGCCAAGATCAGGGTGGATTAGATACGCAGTATTTT. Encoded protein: CASSQDQGGLDTQYF.

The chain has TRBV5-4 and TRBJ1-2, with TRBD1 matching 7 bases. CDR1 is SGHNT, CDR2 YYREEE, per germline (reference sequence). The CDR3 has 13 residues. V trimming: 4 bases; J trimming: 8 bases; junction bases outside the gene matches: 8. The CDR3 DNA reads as TGTGCCAGCAGCCGCGGACAGGAGGGAGGCTACACCTTC. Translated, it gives CASSRGQEGGYTF.

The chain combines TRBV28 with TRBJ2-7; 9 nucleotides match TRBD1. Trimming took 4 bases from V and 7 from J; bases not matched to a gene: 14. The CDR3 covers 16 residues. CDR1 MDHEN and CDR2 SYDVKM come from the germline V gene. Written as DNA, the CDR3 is TGTGCCAGCAGTTCCGCCGGGACAGGGAGTTTTCAGGAGCAGTACTTC. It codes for CASSSAGTGSFQEQYF.

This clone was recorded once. CDR3 DNA sequence: TGCGCCAGCAGCCGTGACAGTAACCTTTCACCCCTCCACTTT. It specifies CASSRDSNLSPLHF. The chain employs TRBV4-1 and TRBJ1-6; D possibly corresponds to TRBD1 (5 bases). Trimming shortened V by 4 bases and J by 9 bases, and 13 bases separated the two germline ends. The CDR3 sequence is 14 residues long. Germline CDR1 and CDR2: MGHRA and YSYEKL.

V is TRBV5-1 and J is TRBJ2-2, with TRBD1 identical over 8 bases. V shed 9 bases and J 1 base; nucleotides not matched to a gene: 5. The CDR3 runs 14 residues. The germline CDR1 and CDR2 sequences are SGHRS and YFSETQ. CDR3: CATRGTGNTGELFF. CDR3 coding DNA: TGCGCCACAAGGGGGACAGGGAACACCGGGGAGCTGTTTTTT.

CDR3 in amino acids: CASSLERETYSPLHF. In DNA, the CDR3 is TGTGCCAGCAGCTTAGAGCGCGAAACCTATTCACCCCTCCACTTT. The chain uses TRBV7-2 and TRBJ1-6; D call uncertain. The V gene's germline CDR1 is SGHTA and CDR2 FQGNSA. The CDR3 has 15 residues. V was pared by 1 base and J by 8 bases, with 12 bases between.

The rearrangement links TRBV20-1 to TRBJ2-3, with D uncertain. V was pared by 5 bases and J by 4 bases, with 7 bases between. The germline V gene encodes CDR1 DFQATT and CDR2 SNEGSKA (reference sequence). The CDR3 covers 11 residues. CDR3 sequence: CSALYPDTQYF. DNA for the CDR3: TGCAGTGCTCTGTATCCAGATACGCAGTATTTT.

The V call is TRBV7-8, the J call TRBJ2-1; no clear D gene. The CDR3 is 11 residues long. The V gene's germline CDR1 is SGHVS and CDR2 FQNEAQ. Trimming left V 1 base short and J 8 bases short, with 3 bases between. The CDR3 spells CASSLGDEQFF. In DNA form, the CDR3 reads TGTGCCAGCAGCTTAGGAGATGAGCAGTTCTTC. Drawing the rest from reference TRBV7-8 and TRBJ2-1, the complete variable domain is GAGVSQSPRYKVAKRGQDVALRCDPISGHVSLFWYQQALGQGPEFLTYFQNEAQLDKSGLPSDRFFAERPEGSVSTLKIQRTQQEDSAVYLCASSLGDEQFFGPGTRLTVL.

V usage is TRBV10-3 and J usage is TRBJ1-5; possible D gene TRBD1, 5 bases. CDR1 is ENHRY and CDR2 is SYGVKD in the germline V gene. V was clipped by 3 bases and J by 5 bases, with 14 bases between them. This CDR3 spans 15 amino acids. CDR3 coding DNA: TGTGCCATCAGTGAAGGGGCAAAGGGGTATCAGCCCCAGCATTTT. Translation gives CAISEGAKGYQPQHF.

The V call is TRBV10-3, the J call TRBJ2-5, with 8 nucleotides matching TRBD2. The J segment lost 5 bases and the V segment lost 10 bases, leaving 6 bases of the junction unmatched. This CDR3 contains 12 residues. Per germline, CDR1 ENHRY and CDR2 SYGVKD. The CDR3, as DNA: TGTGCCACAGCGGGGGATTGGGAGACCCAGTACTTC. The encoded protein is CATAGDWETQYF.

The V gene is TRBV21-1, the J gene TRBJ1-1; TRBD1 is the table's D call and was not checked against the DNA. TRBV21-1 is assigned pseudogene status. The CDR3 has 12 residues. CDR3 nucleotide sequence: TGTGCCAGCAGCGCCGACAGGGATGAAGCTTTCTTT. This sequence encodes CASSADRDEAFF.

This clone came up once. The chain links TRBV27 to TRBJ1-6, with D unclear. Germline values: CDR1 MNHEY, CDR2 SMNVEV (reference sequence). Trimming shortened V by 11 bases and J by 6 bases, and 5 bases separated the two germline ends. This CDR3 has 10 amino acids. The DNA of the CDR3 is TGTGCCCCGGGTAATTCACCCCTCCACTTT. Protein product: CAPGNSPLHF.

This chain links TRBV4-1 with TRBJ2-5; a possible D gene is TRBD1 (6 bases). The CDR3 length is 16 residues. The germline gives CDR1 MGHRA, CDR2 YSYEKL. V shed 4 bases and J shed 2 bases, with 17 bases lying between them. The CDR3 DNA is TGCGCCAGCAGCCGAAGATTAATAACAGGGCAAGAGACCCAGTACTTC. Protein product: CASSRRLITGQETQYF.

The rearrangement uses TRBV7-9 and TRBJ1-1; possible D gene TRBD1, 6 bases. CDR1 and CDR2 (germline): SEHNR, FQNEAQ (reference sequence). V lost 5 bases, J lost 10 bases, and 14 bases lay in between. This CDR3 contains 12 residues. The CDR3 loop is CASSHGGRGAFF. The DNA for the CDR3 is TGTGCCAGCAGCCATGGGGGCAGGGGAGCTTTCTTT.

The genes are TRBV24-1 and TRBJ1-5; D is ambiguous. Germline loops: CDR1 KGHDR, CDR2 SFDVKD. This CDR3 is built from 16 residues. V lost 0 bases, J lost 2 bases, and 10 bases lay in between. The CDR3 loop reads CATSDLGRGGNQPQHF. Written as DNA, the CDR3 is TGTGCCACCAGTGATTTGGGTCGGGGTGGCAATCAGCCCCAGCATTTT.

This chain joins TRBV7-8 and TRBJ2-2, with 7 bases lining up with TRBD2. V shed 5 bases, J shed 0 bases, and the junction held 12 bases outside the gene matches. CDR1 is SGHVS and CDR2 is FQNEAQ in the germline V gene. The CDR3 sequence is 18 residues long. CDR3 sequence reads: CASSPFPGLLANTGELFF. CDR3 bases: TGTGCCAGCAGCCCCTTCCCGGGACTATTAGCGAACACCGGGGAGCTGTTTTTT. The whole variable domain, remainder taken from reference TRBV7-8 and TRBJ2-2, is GAGVSQSPRYKVAKRGQDVALRCDPISGHVSLFWYQQALGQGPEFLTYFQNEAQLDKSGLPSDRFFAERPEGSVSTLKIQRTQQEDSAVYLCASSPFPGLLANTGELFFGEGSRLTVL.

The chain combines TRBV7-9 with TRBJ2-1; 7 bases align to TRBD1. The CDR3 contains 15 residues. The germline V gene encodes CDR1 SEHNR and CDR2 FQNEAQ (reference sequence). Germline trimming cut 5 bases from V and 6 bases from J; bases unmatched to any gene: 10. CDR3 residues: CASSDGDSGFNEQFF. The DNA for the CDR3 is TGTGCCAGCAGCGATGGGGACAGTGGCTTCAATGAGCAGTTCTTC.

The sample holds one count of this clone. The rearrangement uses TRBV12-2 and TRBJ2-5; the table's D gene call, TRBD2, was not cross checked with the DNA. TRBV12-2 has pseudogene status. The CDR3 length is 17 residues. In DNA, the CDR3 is TGTGCAAGTCGCTTAGCCCCTCCTACTAGCGGGGCCGAGACCCAGTACTTC. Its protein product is CASRLAPPTSGAETQYF.

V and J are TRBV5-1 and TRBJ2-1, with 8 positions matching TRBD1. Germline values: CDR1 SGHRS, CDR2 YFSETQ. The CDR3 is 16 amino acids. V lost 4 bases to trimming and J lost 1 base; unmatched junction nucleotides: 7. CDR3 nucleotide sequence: TGCGCCAGCAGCCTTCAGGGGGCGGCTTCCTACAATGAGCAGTTCTTC. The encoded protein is CASSLQGAASYNEQFF. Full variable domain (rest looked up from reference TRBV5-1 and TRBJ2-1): KAGVTQTPRYLIKTRGQQVTLSCSPISGHRSVSWYQQTPGQGLQFLFEYFSETQRNKGNFPGRFSGRQFSNSRSEMNVSTLELGDSALYLCASSLQGAASYNEQFFGPGTRLTVL.

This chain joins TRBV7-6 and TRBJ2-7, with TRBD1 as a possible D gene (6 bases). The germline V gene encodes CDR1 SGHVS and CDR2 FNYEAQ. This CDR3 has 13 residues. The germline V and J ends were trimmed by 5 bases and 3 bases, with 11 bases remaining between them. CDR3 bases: TGTGCCAGCAGCGTTGGACAGAACTACGAGCAGTACTTC. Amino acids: CASSVGQNYEQYF.

The CDR3 region is CATSREKTNSYEQYF. DNA for the CDR3: TGTGCCACCAGCAGAGAGAAAACAAACTCCTACGAGCAGTACTTC. The rearrangement links TRBV15 to TRBJ2-7; no firm D call. Trimming removed 0 bases at V and 0 bases at J, with 9 bases between. There are 15 residues in the CDR3. Germline loops: CDR1 LNHNV, CDR2 YYDKDF (reference sequence).